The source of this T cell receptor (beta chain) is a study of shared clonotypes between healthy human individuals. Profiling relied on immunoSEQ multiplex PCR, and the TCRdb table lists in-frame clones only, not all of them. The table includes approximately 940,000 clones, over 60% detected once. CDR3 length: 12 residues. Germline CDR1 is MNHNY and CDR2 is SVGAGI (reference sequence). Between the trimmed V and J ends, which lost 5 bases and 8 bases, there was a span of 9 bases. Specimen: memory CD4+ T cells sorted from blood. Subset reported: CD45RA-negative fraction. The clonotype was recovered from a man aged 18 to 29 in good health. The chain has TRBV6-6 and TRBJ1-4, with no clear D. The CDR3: CASSLTLEKLFF. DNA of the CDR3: TGTGCCAGCAGTCTGACGCTAGAAAAACTGTTTTTT.